This T cell receptor beta chain comes out of a study of blood T cell repertoires in COVID-19. On the study more broadly: Sites across the United States, Italy and Spain contributed samples from acute and convalescent COVID-19. The cDNA or gDNA used as material had been derived from T cells, B-cell-depleted T cells, or PBMCs.

Under the authors' procedure: For nucleated cells, counts were estimated from reference gene primer amplification. Clones were read by immunoSEQ multiplex PCR, and TCRdb kept only the in-frame ones, dropping some. V and J calls plus clone size are reproduced from that table; the DNA served to infer D and trimming. The sample lists just under 250,000 clones; approximately 83% were seen once. CDR1 is LNHNV, CDR2 YYDKDF, per germline (reference sequence). V lost 3 bases, J lost 4 bases, and 13 bases lay in between. This CDR3 contains 15 residues. This clonotype was sampled from a woman younger than 45 who had recovered from COVID-19. The J gene is TRBJ1-5, the V gene TRBV15; D not resolved. The sequenced sample was peripheral blood. CDR3 sequence: CATSSGSGKNQPQHF. The DNA of the CDR3 is TGTGCCACCAGCAGCGGGAGCGGGAAAAATCAGCCCCAGCATTTT.